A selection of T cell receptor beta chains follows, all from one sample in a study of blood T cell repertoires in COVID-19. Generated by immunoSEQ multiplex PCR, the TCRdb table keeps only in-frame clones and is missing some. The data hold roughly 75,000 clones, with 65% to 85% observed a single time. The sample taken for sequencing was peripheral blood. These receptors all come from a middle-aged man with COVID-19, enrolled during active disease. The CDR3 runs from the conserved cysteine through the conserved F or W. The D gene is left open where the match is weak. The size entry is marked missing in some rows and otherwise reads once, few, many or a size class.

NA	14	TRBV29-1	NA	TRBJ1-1	TGCAGCGTCTCCCCCCCTACAGCGAACACTGAAGCTTTCTTT	CSVSPPTANTEAFF
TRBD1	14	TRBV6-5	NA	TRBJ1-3	TGTGCCAGCAGTCTGACAGGGGGCAGAAACACCATATATTTT	CASSLTGGRNTIYF
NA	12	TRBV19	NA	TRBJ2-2	TGTGCCAGTAGTATTTGGAGCGGGGAGCTGTTTTTT	CASSIWSGELFF
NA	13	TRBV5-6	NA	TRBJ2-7	TGTGCCAGCAGCGCGGGACGGGCCTACGAGCAGTACTTC	CASSAGRAYEQYF
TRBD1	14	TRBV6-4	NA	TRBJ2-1	TGTGCCAGCAGTGCGACAGGGGGCTACAATGAGCAGTTCTTC	CASSATGGYNEQFF
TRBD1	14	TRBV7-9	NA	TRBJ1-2	TGTGCCAGCAGCCAGACAGGGTTGATGGATGGCTACACCTTC	CASSQTGLMDGYTF
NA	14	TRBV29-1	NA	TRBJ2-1	TGCAGCGTTGACGGGTTGGGCTCCTACAATGAGCAGTTCTTC	CSVDGLGSYNEQFF
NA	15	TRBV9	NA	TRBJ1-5	TGTGCCAGCAGCCCTGGGGGGAGAAGCAATCAGCCCCAGCATTTT	CASSPGGRSNQPQHF
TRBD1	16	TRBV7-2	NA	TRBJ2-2	TGTGCCAGCAGCTCGACCGGGACAGTGAACACCGGGGAGCTGTTTTTT	CASSSTGTVNTGELFF
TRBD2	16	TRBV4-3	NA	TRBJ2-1	TGCGCCAGCAGCTTGGGACTAGCGGGAGAGGGCGATGAGCAGTTCTTC	CASSLGLAGEGDEQFF
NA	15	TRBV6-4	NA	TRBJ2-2	TGTGCCAGCAGTGACAGTCCAGCGAACACCGGGGAGCTGTTTTTT	CASSDSPANTGELFF
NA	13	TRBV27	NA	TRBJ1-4	TGTGCCAGCAAAAATAGATTTAATGAAAAACTGTTTTTT	CASKNRFNEKLFF
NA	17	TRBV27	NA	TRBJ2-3	TGTGCCAGCAGTTTACTAGCGGGAATACAGGGGGCAGATACGCAGTATTTT	CASSLLAGIQGADTQYF
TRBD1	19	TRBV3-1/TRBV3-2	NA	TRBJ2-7	TGTGCCAGCAGCCAAGGGTCGGGACAGGCGTCTTATGGGGGCTACGAGCAGTACTTC	CASSQGSGQASYGGYEQYF
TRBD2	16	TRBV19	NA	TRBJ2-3	TGTGCCAGTAGGGGGGGGAGGATGGCCAGCACAGATACGCAGTATTTT	CASRGGRMASTDTQYF
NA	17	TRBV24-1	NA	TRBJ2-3	TGTGCCACCAGTGATCCCCGGTTTAGCGGCCCCACAGATACGCAGTATTTT	CATSDPRFSGPTDTQYF
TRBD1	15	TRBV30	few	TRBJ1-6	TGTGCCTGGAGTGTACAGCACAGGGGAGCCTCACCCCTCCACTTT	CAWSVQHRGASPLHF
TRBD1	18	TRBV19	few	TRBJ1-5	TGTGCCAGTAGTGGGGGGACAGGGGCATTCGGGGCTAATCAGCCCCAGCATTTT	CASSGGTGAFGANQPQHF
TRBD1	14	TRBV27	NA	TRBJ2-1	TGTGCCAGCAACCGACAGGGAAAGTACAATGAGCAGTTCTTC	CASNRQGKYNEQFF
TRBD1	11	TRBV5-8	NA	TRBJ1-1	TGTGCCAGCAGGGGGACAGGGCCTATAATCTTT	CASRGTGPIIF
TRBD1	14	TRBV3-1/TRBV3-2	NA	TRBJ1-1	TGTGCCAGTGAGGACAGGGGGAAGAACACTGAAGCTTTCTTT	CASEDRGKNTEAFF
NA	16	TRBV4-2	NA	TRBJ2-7	TGTGCCAGCAGCCAGGGTCTAGCCGAGGGCCAGTACGAGCAGTACTTC	CASSQGLAEGQYEQYF
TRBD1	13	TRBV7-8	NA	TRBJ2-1	TGTGCCAGCAGCTCACAGGGGTACAATGAGCAGTTCTTC	CASSSQGYNEQFF
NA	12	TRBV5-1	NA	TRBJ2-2	TGCGCCTCCCGGGAGATCCTCGGGGAGCTGTTTTTT	CASREILGELFF
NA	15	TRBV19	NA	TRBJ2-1	TGTGCCAGTAGTATATTAGAGCGGAGGGGCCTGGAGCAGTTCTTC	CASSILERRGLEQFF
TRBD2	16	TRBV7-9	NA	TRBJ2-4	TGTGCCAGCAGCAAAACCCTCGGGACTAGCGGAAACATTCAGTACTTC	CASSKTLGTSGNIQYF
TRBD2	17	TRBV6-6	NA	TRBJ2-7	TGTGCCAGCAGTCCCCACCTCGGGCTAGCGGGAGCCTACGAGCAGTACTTC	CASSPHLGLAGAYEQYF
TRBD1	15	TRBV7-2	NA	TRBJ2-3	TGTGCCAGCAGCTTAGTTCAGGGGGGCACAGATACGCAGTATTTT	CASSLVQGGTDTQYF
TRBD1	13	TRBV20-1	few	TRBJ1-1	TGCAGTGCTAGTTGGGACAGGGCTACTGAAGCTTTCTTT	CSASWDRATEAFF